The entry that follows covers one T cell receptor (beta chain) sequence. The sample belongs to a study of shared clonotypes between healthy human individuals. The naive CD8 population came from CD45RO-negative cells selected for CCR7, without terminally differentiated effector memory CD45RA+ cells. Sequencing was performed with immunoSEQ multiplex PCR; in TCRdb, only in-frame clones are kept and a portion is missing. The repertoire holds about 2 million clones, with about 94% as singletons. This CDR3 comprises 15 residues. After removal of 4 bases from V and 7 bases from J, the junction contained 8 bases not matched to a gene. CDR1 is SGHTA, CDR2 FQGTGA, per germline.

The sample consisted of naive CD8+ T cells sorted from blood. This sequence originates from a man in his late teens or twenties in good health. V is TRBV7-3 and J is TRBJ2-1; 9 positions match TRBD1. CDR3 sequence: CASSSRQGGRNEQFF. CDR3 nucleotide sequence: TGTGCCAGCAGCTCCCGACAGGGGGGGCGTAATGAGCAGTTCTTC. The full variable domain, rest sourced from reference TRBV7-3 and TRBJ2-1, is GAGVSQTPSNKVTEKGKYVELRCDPISGHTALYWYRQSLGQGPEFLIYFQGTGAADDSGLPNDRFFAVRPEGSVSTLKIQRTERGDSAVYLCASSSRQGGRNEQFFGPGTRLTVL.